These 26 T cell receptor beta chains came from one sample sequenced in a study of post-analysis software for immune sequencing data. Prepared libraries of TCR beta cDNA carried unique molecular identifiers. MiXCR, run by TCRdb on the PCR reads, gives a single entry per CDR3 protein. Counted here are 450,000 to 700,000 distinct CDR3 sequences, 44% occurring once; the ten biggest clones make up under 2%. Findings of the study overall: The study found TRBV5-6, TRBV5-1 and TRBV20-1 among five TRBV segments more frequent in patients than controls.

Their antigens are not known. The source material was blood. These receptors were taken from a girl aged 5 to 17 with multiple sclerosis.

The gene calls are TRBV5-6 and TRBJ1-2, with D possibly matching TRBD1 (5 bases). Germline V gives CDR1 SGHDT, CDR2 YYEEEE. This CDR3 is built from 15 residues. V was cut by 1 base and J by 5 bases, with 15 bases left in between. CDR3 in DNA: TGTGCCAGCAGCTTGCGAACGACGGACAATTATGGCTACACCTTC. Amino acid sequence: CASSLRTTDNYGYTF.

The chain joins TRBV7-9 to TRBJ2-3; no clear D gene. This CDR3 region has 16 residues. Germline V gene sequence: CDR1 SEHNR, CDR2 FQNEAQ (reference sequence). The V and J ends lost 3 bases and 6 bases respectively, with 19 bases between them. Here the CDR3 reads CASSFSPASSADTQYF. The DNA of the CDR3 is TGTGCCAGCAGCTTCTCTCCCGCTTCAAGTGCTGATACGCAGTATTTT.

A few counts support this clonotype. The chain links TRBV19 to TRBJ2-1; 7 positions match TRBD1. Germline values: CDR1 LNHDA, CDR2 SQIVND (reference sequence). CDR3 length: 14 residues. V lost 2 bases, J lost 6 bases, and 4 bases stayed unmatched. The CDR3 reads CASSILRGSNEQFF. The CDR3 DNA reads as TGTGCCAGTAGTATACTCAGGGGGTCCAATGAGCAGTTCTTC.

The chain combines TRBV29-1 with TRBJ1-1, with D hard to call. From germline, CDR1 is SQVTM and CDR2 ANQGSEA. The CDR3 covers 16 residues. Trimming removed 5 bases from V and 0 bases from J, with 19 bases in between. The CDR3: CSVSSSGVLMNTEAFF. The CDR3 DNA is TGCAGCGTTAGTAGTTCTGGGGTACTCATGAACACTGAAGCTTTCTTT. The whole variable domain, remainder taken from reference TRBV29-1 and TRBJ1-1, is SAVISQKPSRDICQRGTSLTIQCQVDSQVTMMFWYRQQPGQSLTLIATANQGSEATYESGFVIDKFPISRPNLTFSTLTVSNMSPEDSSIYLCSVSSSGVLMNTEAFFGQGTRLTVV.

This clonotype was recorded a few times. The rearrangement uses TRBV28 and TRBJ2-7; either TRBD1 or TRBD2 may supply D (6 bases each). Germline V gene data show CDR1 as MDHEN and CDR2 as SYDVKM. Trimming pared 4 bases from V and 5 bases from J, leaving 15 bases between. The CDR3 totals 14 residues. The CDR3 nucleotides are TGTGCCAGCAGTTGGGGGCGGGGCGGCCACGAGCAGTACTTC. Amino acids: CASSWGRGGHEQYF.

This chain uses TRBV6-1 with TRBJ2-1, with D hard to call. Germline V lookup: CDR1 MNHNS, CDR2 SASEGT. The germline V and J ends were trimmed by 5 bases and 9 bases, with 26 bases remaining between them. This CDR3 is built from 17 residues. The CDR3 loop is CASSRSTSEATLGEQFF. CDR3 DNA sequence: TGTGCCAGCAGTAGATCGACATCTGAGGCTACATTGGGTGAGCAGTTCTTC.

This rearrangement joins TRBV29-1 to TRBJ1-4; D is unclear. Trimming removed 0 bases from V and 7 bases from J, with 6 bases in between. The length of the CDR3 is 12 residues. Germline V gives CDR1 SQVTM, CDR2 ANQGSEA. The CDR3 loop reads CSVEDKTEKLFF. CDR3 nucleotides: TGCAGCGTTGAAGATAAAACTGAAAAACTGTTTTTT.

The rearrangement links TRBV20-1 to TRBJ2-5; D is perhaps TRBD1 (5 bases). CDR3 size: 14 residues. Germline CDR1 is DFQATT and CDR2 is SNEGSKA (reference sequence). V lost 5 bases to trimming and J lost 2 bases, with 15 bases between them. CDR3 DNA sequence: TGCAGTGCTCTCCCCCAGGGATTTCAAGAGACCCAGTACTTC. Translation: CSALPQGFQETQYF.

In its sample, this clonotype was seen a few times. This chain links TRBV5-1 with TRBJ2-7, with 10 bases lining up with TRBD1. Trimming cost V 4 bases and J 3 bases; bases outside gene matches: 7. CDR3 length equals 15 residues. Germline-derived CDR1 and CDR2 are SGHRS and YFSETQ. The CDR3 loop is CASSRSGTGDYEQYF. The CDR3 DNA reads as TGCGCCAGCAGCCGCTCCGGGACAGGGGACTACGAGCAGTACTTC.

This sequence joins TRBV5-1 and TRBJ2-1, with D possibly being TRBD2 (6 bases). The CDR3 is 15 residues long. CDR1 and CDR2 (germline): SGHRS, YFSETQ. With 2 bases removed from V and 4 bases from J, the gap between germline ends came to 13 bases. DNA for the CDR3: TGCGCCAGCAGCTTAAGAGGAGGGGATTACAATGAGCAGTTCTTC. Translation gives CASSLRGGDYNEQFF.

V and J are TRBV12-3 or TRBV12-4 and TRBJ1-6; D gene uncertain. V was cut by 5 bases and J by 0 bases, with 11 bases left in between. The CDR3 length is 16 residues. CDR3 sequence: CASSGRVSSYNSPLHF. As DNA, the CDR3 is TGTGCCAGCAGTGGACGGGTCAGCTCCTATAATTCACCCCTCCACTTT.

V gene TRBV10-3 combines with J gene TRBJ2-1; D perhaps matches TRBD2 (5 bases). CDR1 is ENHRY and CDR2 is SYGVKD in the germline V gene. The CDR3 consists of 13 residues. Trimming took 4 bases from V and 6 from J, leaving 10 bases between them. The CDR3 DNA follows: TGTGCCATCAGTGCGGAGGTGGGCAATGAGCAGTTCTTC. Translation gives CAISAEVGNEQFF.

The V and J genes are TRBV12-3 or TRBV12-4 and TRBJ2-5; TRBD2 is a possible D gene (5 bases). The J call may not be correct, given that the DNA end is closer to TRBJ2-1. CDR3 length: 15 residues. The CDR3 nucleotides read TGTGCCAGCAGTTTATTCGCGGGCTTCCAAGAGACCCAGTTCTTC. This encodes CASSLFAGFQETQFF.

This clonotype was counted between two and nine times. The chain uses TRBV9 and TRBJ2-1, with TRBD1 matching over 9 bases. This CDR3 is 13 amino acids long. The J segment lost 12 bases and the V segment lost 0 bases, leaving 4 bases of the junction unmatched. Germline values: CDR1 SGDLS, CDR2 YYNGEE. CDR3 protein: CASSVGTGDRQFF. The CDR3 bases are TGTGCCAGCAGCGTAGGGACAGGGGATCGGCAGTTCTTC.

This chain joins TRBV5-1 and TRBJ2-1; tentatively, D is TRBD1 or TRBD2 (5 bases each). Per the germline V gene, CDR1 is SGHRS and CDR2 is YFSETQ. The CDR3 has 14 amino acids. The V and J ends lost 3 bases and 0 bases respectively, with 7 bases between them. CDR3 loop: CASSWGSSYNEQFF. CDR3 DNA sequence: TGCGCCAGCAGCTGGGGGAGCTCCTACAATGAGCAGTTCTTC.

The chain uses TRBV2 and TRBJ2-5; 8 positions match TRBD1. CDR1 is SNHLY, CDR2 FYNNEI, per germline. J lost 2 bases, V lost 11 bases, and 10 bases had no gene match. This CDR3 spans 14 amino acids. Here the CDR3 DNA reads TGTGCCGACCGAAGACAGGGGTATCAAGAGACCCAGTACTTC. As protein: CADRRQGYQETQYF.

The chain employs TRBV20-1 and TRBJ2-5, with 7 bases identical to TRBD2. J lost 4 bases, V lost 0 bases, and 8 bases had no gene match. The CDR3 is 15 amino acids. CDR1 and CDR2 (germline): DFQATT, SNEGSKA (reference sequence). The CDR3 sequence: CSARDQSGRGETQYF. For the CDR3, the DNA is TGCAGTGCTAGAGATCAGTCAGGGAGGGGAGAGACCCAGTACTTC.

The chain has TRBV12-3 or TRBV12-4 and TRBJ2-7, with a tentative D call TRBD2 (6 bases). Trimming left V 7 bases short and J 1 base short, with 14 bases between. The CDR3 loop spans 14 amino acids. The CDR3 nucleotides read TGTGCCAGCAATTATGCAGGAGGGTCCTACGAGCAGTACTTC. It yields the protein CASNYAGGSYEQYF.

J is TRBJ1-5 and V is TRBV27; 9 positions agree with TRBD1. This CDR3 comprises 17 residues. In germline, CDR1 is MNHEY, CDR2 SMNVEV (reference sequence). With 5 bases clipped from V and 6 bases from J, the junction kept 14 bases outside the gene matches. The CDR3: CASSQVGGTGRGQPQHF. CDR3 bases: TGTGCCAGCAGTCAAGTCGGAGGGACAGGGAGAGGTCAGCCCCAGCATTTT.

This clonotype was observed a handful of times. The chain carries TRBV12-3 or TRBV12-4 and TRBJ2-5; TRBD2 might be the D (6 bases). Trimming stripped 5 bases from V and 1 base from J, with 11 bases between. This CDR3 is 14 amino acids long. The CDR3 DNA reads TGTGCCAGCAGTCGGAGGGGCTCCCAAGAGACCCAGTACTTC. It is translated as CASSRRGSQETQYF.

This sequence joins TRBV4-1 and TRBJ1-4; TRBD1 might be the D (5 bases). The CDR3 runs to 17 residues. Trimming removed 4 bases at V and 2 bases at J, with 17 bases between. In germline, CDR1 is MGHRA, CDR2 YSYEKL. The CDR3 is CASSRLPQGETNEKLFF. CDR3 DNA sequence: TGCGCCAGCAGCCGCCTCCCTCAGGGTGAGACTAATGAAAAACTGTTTTTT.

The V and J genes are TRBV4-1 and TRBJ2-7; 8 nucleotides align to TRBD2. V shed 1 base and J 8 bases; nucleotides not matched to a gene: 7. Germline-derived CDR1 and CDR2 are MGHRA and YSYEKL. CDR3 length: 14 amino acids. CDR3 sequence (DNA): TGCGCCAGCAGCCAAGGGGGACTAGTCGGCAAGCAGTACTTC. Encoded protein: CASSQGGLVGKQYF.

The CDR3 nucleotides read TGTGCCAGCTCAAGCGTGGGACAGGGCAATCAGCCCCAGCATTTT. It translates to CASSSVGQGNQPQHF. The V gene is TRBV2, the J gene TRBJ1-5, with 8 bases fitting TRBD1. This CDR3 spans 15 amino acids. Unmatched junction bases numbered 8, after V lost 8 bases and J lost 2 bases. Germline V gene data show CDR1 as SNHLY and CDR2 as FYNNEI. Based on the CDR3 plus reference TRBV2 and TRBJ1-5, the full variable domain is EPEVTQTPSHQVTQMGQEVILRCVPISNHLYFYWYRQILGQKVEFLVSFYNNEISEKSEIFDDQFSVERPDGSNFTLKIRSTKLEDSAMYFCASSSVGQGNQPQHFGDGTRLSIL.

CDR3 nucleotide sequence: TGTGCCAGCAGCAAGGGGACAGGCGACACCTACGAGCAGTACTTC. Protein product: CASSKGTGDTYEQYF. The chain employs TRBV7-3 and TRBJ2-7, with 8 bases lining up with TRBD1. Germline V lookup: CDR1 SGHTA, CDR2 FQGTGA. The CDR3 covers 15 residues. J lost 2 bases, V lost 5 bases, and 8 bases had no gene match.

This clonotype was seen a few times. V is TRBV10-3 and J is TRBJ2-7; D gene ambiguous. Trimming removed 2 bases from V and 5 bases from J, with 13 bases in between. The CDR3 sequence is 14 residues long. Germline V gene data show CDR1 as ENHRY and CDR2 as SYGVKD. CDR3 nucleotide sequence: TGTGCCATCAGTGAGGAGGATGATTGGAACGAGCAGTACTTC. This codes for CAISEEDDWNEQYF.

The CDR3 DNA reads as TGCGCCAGCAGCTTGGAAGGGGCCCTCTCTTACGAGCAGTACTTC. It encodes CASSLEGALSYEQYF. The chain is built from TRBV5-1 and TRBJ2-7, with D perhaps TRBD1 (5 bases). V lost 0 bases, J lost 4 bases, and 14 bases lay in between. This CDR3 contains 15 residues. The germline V gene encodes CDR1 SGHRS and CDR2 YFSETQ.